A single sample is the source of the 3 T cell receptor beta chains below, sequenced in a study of blood T cell repertoires in COVID-19. Repertoires were generated with immunoSEQ multiplex PCR, while TCRdb's copy carries only in-frame clones and drops some. The profile shows roughly 230,000 clones, 83% of them singletons. Source material: peripheral blood. All receptors come from a human donor in a cohort sampled during active COVID-19.

The chain uses TRBV7-9 and TRBJ2-7; 8 bases align to TRBD1. Germline CDR1 and CDR2: SEHNR and FQNEAQ (reference sequence). J was trimmed by 3 bases and V by 10 bases; bases with no gene match: 11. CDR3 length equals 14 residues. CDR3 sequence (DNA): TGTGCCACAAAGGCTTGGACAGGGTACTACGAGCAGTACTTC. Residues: CATKAWTGYYEQYF.

The chain links TRBV19 to TRBJ1-1; 11 nucleotides align to TRBD1. Per germline, CDR1 LNHDA and CDR2 SQIVND (reference sequence). Unmatched junction bases numbered 10, after V lost 5 bases and J lost 5 bases. The CDR3 runs to 16 residues. This CDR3 is CASSLRHGQGATEAFF. In nucleotides, the CDR3 is TGTGCCAGTAGTCTAAGACACGGACAGGGGGCGACTGAAGCTTTCTTT.

The CDR3 DNA follows: TGCAGTGCTAGTGGGTGGGAGTTCCCAGAGACCCAGTACTTC. It encodes CSASGWEFPETQYF. The V gene is TRBV20-1, the J gene TRBJ2-5, with D perhaps matching TRBD2 (5 bases). V was pared by 3 bases and J by 4 bases, with 15 bases between. Germline V gene lookup returns CDR1 DFQATT and CDR2 SNEGSKA (reference sequence). The CDR3 is made up of 14 amino acids.